This T cell receptor beta chain came from a study of OX40 agonist ivuxolimab in advanced cancers. The sample holds a few counts of this clone. The CDR3 covers 15 residues. In germline, CDR1 is SEHNR, CDR2 FQNEAQ (reference sequence). V was shortened by 2 bases and J by 0 bases, with 11 bases between the two germline ends. Profiling relied on immunoSEQ multiplex PCR, and the TCRdb table lists in-frame clones only, not all of them. The repertoire holds 50,000 or so clones, with approximately 85% as singletons. This clonotype was obtained from an adult with an advanced solid tumor such as melanoma, head and neck, liver or kidney cancer. This specimen was CD4+ or CD8+ T cells sorted from blood, taken in a trial of the OX40 agonist ivuxolimab. The chain carries TRBV7-9 and TRBJ2-7; D may be TRBD2 (6 bases). Written as DNA, the CDR3 is TGTGCCAGCAGCTTATGGGACTTTGACTCCTACGAGCAGTACTTC. Protein sequence: CASSLWDFDSYEQYF.